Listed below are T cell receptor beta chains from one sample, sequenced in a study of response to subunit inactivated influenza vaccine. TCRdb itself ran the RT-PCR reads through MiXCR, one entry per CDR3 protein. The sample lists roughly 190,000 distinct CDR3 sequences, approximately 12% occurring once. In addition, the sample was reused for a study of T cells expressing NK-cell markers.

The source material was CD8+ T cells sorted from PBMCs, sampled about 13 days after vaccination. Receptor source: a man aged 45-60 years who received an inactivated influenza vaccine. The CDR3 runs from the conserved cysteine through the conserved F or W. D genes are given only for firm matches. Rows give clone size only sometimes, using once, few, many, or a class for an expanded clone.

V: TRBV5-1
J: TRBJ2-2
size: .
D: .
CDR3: CASSLGGPGTGELFF
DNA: TGCGCCAGCAGCCTAGGGGGACCCGGCACCGGGGAGCTGTTTTTT

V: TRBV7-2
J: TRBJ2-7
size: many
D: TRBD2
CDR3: CASSPTSSGYYEQYF
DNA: TGTGCCAGCAGCCCCACCTCTAGCGGTTACTACGAGCAGTACTTC

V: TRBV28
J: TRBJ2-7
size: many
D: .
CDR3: CASSKPGTGTVTPYEQYF
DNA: TGTGCCAGCAGCAAACCTGGGACTGGGACGGTCACACCCTACGAGCAGTACTTC

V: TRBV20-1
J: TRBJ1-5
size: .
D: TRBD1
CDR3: CSASGQGVRGPQHF
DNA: TGCAGTGCTTCGGGACAGGGGGTGCGGGGGCCCCAGCATTTT

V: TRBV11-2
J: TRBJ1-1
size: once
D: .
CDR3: CASSLTGRTYTEAFF
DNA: TGTGCCAGCAGTCTGACGGGACGGACTTACACTGAAGCTTTCTTT

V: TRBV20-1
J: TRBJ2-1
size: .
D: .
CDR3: CSATPRDPLEDYNEQFF
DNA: TGCAGTGCCACGCCTCGGGACCCGTTGGAGGATTACAATGAGCAGTTCTTC

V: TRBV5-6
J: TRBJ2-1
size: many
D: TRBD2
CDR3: CASSSISGTAHSYNEQFF
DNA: TGTGCCAGCAGCTCTATTAGCGGGACGGCCCACTCCTACAATGAGCAGTTCTTC

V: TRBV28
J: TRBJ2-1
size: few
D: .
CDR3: CASIQYNEQFF
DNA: TGTGCCAGCATACAATACAATGAGCAGTTCTTC

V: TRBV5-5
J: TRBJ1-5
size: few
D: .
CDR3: CASSGGRSNQPQHF
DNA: TGTGCCAGCAGTGGGGGGAGGAGCAATCAGCCCCAGCATTTT

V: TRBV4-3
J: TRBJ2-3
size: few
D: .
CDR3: CASSQGATDTQYF
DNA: TGCGCCAGCAGCCAAGGAGCGACAGATACGCAGTATTTT

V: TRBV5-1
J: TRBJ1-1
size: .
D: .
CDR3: CASTPSPRRVSAEAFF
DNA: TGCGCCAGCACCCCTAGCCCCCGCCGCGTGTCCGCTGAAGCTTTCTTT

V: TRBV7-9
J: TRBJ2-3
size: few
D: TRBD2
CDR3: CASSFAGGFTDTQYF
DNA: TGTGCCAGCAGCTTTGCGGGAGGGTTTACAGATACGCAGTATTTT

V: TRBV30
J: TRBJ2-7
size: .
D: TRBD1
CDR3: CAWSQGDRGAYEQYF
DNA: TGTGCCTGGAGCCAAGGGGACAGGGGGGCCTACGAGCAGTACTTC

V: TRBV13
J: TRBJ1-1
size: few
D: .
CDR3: CASSLGKGLNTEAFF
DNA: TGTGCCAGCAGCTTAGGTAAGGGCTTGAACACTGAAGCTTTCTTT

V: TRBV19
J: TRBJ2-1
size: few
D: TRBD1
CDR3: CASSISGQGFNEQFF
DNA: TGTGCCAGTAGTATATCGGGACAGGGGTTCAATGAGCAGTTCTTC

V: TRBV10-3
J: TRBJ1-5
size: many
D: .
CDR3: CAISGGGRGDQPQHF
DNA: TGTGCCATCAGTGGGGGCGGCAGGGGCGATCAGCCCCAGCATTTT

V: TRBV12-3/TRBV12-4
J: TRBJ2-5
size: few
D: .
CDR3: CASSVNRVTETQYF
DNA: TGTGCCAGCAGTGTTAACAGGGTAACAGAGACCCAGTACTTC

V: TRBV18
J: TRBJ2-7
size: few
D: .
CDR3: CASSPPDAYEQYF
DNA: TGTGCCAGCTCACCTCCGGACGCCTACGAGCAGTACTTC

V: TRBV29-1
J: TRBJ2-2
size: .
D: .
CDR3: CSVERQTGELFF
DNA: TGCAGCGTTGAAAGACAGACCGGGGAGCTGTTTTTT

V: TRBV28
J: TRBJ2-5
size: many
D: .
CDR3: CASRAGVLGETQYF
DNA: TGTGCCAGCAGGGCAGGGGTACTGGGAGAGACCCAGTACTTC

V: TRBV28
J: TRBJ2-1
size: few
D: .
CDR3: CASGERGQSIEQFF
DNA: TGTGCCAGCGGGGAGCGAGGACAATCAATTGAGCAGTTCTTC

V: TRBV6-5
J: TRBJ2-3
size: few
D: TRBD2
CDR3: CASSYASGREGDTQYF
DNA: TGTGCCAGCAGTTACGCTAGCGGGAGGGAGGGAGATACGCAGTATTTT

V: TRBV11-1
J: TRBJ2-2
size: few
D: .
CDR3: CASSLGSSTGELFF
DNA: TGTGCCAGCAGCCTGGGGTCTAGCACCGGGGAGCTGTTTTTT

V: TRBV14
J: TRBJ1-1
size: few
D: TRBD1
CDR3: CASSQDPRDRGRNTEAFF
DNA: TGTGCCAGCAGCCAAGATCCCCGGGACAGGGGAAGGAACACTGAAGCTTTCTTT

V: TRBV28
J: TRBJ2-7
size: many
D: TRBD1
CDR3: CASRSRDSYYEQYF
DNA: TGTGCCAGCCGGAGCCGGGACAGCTACTACGAGCAGTACTTC

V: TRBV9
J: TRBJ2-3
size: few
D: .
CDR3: CASSVDGVNTQYF
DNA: TGTGCCAGCAGCGTAGACGGGGTTAATACGCAGTATTTT

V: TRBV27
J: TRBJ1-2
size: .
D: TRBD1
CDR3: CASSTRDRRNYGYTF
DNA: TGTGCCAGCAGTACACGGGACAGAAGAAACTATGGCTACACCTTC

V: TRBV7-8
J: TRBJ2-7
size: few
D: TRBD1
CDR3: CASSLRDSLLYEQYF
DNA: TGTGCCAGCAGCTTAAGGGACAGCCTTTTATACGAGCAGTACTTC

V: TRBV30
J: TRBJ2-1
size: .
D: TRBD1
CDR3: CAWSVGQGIDEQFF
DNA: TGTGCCTGGAGTGTAGGACAGGGAATCGATGAGCAGTTCTTC

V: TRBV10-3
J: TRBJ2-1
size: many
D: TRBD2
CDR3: CAISEVPGGYLNEQFF
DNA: TGTGCCATCAGTGAGGTTCCGGGAGGGTATCTCAATGAGCAGTTCTTC

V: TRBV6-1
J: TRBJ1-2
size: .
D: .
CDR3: CASSLVSLEANYGYTF
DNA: TGTGCCAGCAGCCTGGTATCTCTGGAAGCTAACTATGGCTACACCTTC

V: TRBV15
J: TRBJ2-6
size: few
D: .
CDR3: CATSARVGANVLTF
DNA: TGTGCCACCAGCGCCCGCGTTGGGGCCAACGTCCTGACTTTC

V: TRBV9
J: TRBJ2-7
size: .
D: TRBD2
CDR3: CASSAQGLVLNEQYF
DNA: TGTGCCAGCAGCGCACAGGGACTAGTTCTGAACGAGCAGTACTTC

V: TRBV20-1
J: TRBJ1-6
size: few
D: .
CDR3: CSAPGQIVSSYNSPLHF
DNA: TGCAGTGCCCCCGGACAGATCGTGAGCTCCTATAATTCACCCCTCCACTTT

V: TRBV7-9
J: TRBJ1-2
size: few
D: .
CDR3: CASSPRAGFRGYTF
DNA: TGTGCCAGCAGCCCCCGGGCGGGGTTTAGAGGCTACACCTTC

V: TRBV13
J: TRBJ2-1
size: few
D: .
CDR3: CASSLGGGSGEQFF
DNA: TGTGCCAGCAGCTTAGGCGGGGGCTCAGGTGAGCAGTTCTTC

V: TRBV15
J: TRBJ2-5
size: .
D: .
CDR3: CATSIRTEQETQYF
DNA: TGTGCCACCAGCATTAGGACAGAACAAGAGACCCAGTACTTC

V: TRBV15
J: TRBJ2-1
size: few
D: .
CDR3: CATSSYNEQFF
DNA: TGTGCCACTAGCTCCTACAATGAGCAGTTCTTC

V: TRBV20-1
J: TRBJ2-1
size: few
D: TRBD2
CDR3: CSLHSGSLFFDEQFF
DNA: TGCAGTCTACATAGCGGGAGTCTTTTTTTCGATGAGCAGTTCTTC

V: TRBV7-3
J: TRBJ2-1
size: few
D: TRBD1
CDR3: CASSRGTGSDEQFF
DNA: TGTGCCAGCAGCCGCGGGACAGGGTCGGATGAGCAGTTCTTC

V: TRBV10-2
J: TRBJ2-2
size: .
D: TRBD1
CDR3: CASMGTGGNTGELFF
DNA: TGCGCCAGCATGGGGACAGGGGGAAACACCGGGGAGCTGTTTTTT

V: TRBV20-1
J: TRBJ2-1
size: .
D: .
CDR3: CSAREITDNEQFF
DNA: TGCAGTGCTAGAGAGATTACCGACAATGAGCAGTTCTTC

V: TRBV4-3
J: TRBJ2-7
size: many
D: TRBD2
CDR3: CASSQSNGGSEQYF
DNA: TGCGCCAGCAGCCAATCTAACGGCGGGAGCGAGCAGTACTTC

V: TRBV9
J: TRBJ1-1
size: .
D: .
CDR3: CASSVLGAMNTEAFF
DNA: TGTGCCAGCAGCGTTTTAGGGGCTATGAACACTGAAGCTTTCTTT

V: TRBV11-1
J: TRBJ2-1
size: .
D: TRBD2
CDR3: CASGEGLGVVSSYNEQFF
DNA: TGTGCCAGCGGGGAGGGGTTGGGGGTTGTAAGCTCCTACAATGAGCAGTTCTTC

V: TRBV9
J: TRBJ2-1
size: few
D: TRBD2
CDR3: CASSITSGSEQFF
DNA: TGTGCCAGCAGCATAACTAGCGGGAGTGAGCAGTTCTTC

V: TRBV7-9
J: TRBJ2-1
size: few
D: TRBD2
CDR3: CATASGGFSEQFF
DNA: TGTGCCACCGCTAGCGGGGGTTTCAGTGAGCAGTTCTTC

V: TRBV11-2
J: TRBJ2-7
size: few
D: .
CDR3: CASSLAVGSGSYEQYF
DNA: TGTGCCAGCAGCTTGGCGGTCGGATCGGGGTCCTACGAGCAGTACTTC

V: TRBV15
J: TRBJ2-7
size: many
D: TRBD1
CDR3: CATSSKDRGIEDEQYF
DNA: TGTGCCACCAGCAGCAAAGACAGGGGGATTGAGGACGAGCAGTACTTC

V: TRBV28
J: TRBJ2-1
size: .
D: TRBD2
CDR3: CASSSPGLAGDEQFF
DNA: TGTGCCAGCAGTTCGCCGGGACTAGCGGGAGATGAGCAGTTCTTC

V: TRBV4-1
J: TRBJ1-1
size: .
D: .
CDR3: CASSQGKGRRLSEAFF
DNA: TGCGCCAGCAGCCAAGGTAAGGGGCGAAGGCTCTCTGAAGCTTTCTTT